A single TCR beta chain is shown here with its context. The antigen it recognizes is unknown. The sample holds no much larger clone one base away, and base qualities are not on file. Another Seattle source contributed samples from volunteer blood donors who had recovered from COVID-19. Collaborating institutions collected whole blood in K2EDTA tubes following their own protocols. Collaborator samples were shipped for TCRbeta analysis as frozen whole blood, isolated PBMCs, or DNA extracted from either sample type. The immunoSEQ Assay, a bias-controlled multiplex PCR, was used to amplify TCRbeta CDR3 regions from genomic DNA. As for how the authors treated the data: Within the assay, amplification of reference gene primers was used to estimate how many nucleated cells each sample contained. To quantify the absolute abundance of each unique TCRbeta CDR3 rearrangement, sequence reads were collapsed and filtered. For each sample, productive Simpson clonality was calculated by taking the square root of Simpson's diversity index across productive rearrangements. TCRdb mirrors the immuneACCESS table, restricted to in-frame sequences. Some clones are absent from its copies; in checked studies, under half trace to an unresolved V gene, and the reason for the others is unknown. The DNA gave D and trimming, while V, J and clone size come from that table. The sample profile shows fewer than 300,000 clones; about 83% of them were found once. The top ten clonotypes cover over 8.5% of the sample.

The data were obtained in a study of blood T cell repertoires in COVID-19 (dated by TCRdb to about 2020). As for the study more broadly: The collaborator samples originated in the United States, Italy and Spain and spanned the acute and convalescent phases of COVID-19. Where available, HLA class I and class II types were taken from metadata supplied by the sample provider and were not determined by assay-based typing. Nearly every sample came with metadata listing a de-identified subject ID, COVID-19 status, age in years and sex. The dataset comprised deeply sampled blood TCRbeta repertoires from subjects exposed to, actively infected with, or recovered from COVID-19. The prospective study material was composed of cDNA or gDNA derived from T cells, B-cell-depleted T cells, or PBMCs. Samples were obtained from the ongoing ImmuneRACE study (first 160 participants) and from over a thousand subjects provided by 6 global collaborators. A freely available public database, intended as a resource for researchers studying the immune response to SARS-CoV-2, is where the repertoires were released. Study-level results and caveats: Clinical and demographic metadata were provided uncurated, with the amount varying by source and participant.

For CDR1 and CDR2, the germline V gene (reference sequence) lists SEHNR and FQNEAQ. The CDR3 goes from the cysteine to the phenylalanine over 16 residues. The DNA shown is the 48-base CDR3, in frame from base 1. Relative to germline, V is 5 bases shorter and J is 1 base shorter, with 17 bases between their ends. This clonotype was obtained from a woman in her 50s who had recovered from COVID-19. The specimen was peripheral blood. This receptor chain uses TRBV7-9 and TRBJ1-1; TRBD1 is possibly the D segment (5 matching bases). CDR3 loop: CASSPRTPSPNTEAFF. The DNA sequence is TGTGCCAGCAGCCCAAGGACACCTTCCCCGAACACTGAAGCTTTCTTT.